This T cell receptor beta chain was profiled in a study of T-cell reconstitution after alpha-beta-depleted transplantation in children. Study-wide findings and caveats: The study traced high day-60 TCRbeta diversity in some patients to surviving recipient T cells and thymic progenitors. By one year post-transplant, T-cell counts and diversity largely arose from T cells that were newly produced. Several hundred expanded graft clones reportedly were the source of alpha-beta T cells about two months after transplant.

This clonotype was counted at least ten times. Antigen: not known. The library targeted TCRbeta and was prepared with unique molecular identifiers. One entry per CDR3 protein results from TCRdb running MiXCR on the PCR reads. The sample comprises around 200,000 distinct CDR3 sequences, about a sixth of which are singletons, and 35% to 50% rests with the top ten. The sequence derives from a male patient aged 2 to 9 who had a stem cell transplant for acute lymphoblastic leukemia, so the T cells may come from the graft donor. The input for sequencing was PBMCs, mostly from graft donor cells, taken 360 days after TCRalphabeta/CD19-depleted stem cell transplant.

CDR3 DNA sequence: TGTGCCAGCAGTCTCGACCGTCCGCCCTATGAAGCTTTCTTT. It is translated as CASSLDRPPYEAFF. This chain connects TRBV28 to TRBJ1-1; D gene uncertain. Trimming removed 5 bases at V and 7 bases at J, with 17 bases between. Germline loops: CDR1 MDHEN, CDR2 SYDVKM. CDR3 size: 14 residues.